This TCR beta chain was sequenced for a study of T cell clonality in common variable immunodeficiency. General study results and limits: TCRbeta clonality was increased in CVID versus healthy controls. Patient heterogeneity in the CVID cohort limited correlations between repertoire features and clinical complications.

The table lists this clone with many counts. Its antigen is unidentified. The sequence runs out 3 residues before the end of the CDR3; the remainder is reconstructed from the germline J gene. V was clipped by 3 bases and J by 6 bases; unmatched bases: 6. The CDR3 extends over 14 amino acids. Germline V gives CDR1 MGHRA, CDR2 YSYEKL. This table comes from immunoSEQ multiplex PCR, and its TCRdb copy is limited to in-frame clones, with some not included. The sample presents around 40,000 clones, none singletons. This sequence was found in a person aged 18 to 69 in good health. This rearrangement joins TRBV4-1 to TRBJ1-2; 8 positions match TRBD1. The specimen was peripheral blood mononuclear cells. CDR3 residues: CASSHPQGADGYTF. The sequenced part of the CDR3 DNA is TGCGCCAGCAGCCATCCCCAGGGGGCGGATGGC.